This passage covers 24 T cell receptor beta chains from one sample sequenced in a study of identifying expanded T cells in peripheral blood. TCRdb's copy holds only in-frame clones and misses some; the assay was immunoSEQ multiplex PCR. The data contain 100,000 to 150,000 clones, approximately 86% of them singletons. Sequencing input: blood. The receptors originated from a person aged 18 to 75 in good health.

V is TRBV6-6 and J is TRBJ2-7, with TRBD1 matching over 7 bases. This CDR3 spans 14 amino acids. Trimming took 10 bases from V and 6 from J; bases not matched to a gene: 15. Germline V gene data show CDR1 as MNHNY and CDR2 as SVGAGI (reference sequence). The CDR3 loop reads CAIGSRDRGGEQYF. The DNA for the CDR3 is TGTGCCATCGGATCACGGGACAGAGGGGGCGAGCAGTACTTC.

The V and J genes are TRBV10-3 and TRBJ2-7; perhaps TRBD1 as D (7 bases). This CDR3 region has 19 residues. Trimming pared 4 bases from V and 0 bases from J, leaving 25 bases between. Germline CDR1 and CDR2: ENHRY and SYGVKD. CDR3 loop: CAISGSPGRSQGLSYEQYF. The CDR3 DNA sequence: TGTGCCATCAGTGGGTCCCCGGGGAGGTCACAGGGGCTCTCCTACGAGCAGTACTTC.

This rearrangement joins TRBV4-3 to TRBJ1-4, with D possibly being TRBD1 (5 bases). Trimming took off 2 bases at V and 0 bases at J, with 13 bases between the two ends. Germline-derived CDR1 and CDR2 are LGHNA and YSLEER. The CDR3 is 17 amino acids. The CDR3 region has the DNA TGCGCCAGCAGCCAATCCGGGACGTACGCAACTAATGAAAAACTGTTTTTT. Its protein product is CASSQSGTYATNEKLFF.

This clone was seen a single time. This chain connects TRBV5-1 to TRBJ2-3; the match to TRBD2 covers 8 bases. V was pared by 4 bases and J by 1 base, with 2 bases of the junction left unmatched. The germline CDR1 and CDR2 sequences are SGHRS and YFSETQ. This CDR3 has 14 residues. The CDR3 DNA follows: TGCGCCAGCAGCCGAGCGGGAGGCACAGATACGCAGTATTTT. Translated: CASSRAGGTDTQYF. Filled out from reference TRBV5-1 and TRBJ2-3, the complete variable domain reads KAGVTQTPRYLIKTRGQQVTLSCSPISGHRSVSWYQQTPGQGLQFLFEYFSETQRNKGNFPGRFSGRQFSNSRSEMNVSTLELGDSALYLCASSRAGGTDTQYFGPGTRLTVL.

This rearrangement joins TRBV15 to TRBJ2-1; 9 nucleotides match TRBD2. The CDR3 contains 16 residues. V trimming: 0 bases; J trimming: 6 bases; junction bases outside the gene matches: 6. Germline CDR1 reads LNHNV; CDR2 reads YYDKDF (reference sequence). CDR3 protein: CATSRDAGGLGNEQFF. CDR3 DNA: TGTGCCACCAGCAGAGATGCGGGGGGGCTTGGCAATGAGCAGTTCTTC.

This clone is a singleton in its sample. The chain couples TRBV9 to TRBJ2-3; 15 bases fit TRBD2. Germline CDR1 SGDLS, CDR2 YYNGEE. The ends lost 3 bases at V and 6 bases at J; junction bases unmatched: 5. CDR3 length: 16 residues. CDR3 coding DNA: TGTGCCAGCAGCGAAAGGACTAGCGGGAGGGAGGATACGCAGTATTTT. It is translated as CASSERTSGREDTQYF. Full variable domain (rest looked up from reference TRBV9 and TRBJ2-3): DSGVTQTPKHLITATGQRVTLRCSPRSGDLSVYWYQQSLDQGLQFLIQYYNGEERAKGNILERFSAQQFPDLHSELNLSSLELGDSALYFCASSERTSGREDTQYFGPGTRLTVL.

The chain links TRBV7-9 to TRBJ2-5; D not certain. The germline CDR1 and CDR2 sequences are SEHNR and FQNEAQ (reference sequence). The CDR3 runs 13 residues. The V end lost 1 base, the J end lost 5 bases, and 8 bases lay between the germline ends. The CDR3, as DNA: TGTGCCAGCAGCTTAGTATTGTACGAGACCCAGTACTTC. Residues: CASSLVLYETQYF.

The rearrangement joins TRBV21-1 to TRBJ1-1; the D call in the table, TRBD1, was not verified against the DNA. TRBV21-1 is given as a pseudogene. The CDR3 consists of 16 residues. DNA of the CDR3: TGTGCCAGCAGCAAAGTTAGGACAGGTGGGAACACTGAAGCTTTCTTT. Its translation: CASSKVRTGGNTEAFF.

In DNA, the CDR3 is TGTGCCAGCAGCACAAACAGGGGCACCTACGAGCAGTACTTC. Translated, it gives CASSTNRGTYEQYF. The V gene is TRBV5-4, the J gene TRBJ2-7; 7 nucleotides align to TRBD1. The ends lost 4 bases at V and 2 bases at J; junction bases unmatched: 6. This CDR3 region has 14 residues. Germline V gene sequence: CDR1 SGHNT, CDR2 YYREEE (reference sequence).

This chain connects TRBV7-4 to TRBJ2-1; D perhaps matches TRBD2 (6 bases). Trimming cost V 5 bases and J 1 base, with 12 bases left between them. Germline values: CDR1 SGHVT, CDR2 SQSDAQ. The CDR3 spans 15 residues. Here the CDR3 reads CASSTTRRSYNEQFF. The CDR3 DNA reads as TGTGCCAGCAGCACGACTAGGCGTTCCTACAATGAGCAGTTCTTC. The complete variable domain, with remaining parts taken from reference TRBV7-4 and TRBJ2-1, reads GAGVSQSPRYKVAKRGRDVALRCDSISGHVTLYWYRQTLGQGSEVLTYSQSDAQRDKSGRPSGRFSAERPERSVSTLKIQRTEQGDSAVYLCASSTTRRSYNEQFFGPGTRLTVL.

V gene TRBV5-1 combines with J gene TRBJ2-7, with 7 bases lining up with TRBD2. Germline CDR1 and CDR2: SGHRS and YFSETQ. V shed 1 base, J shed 0 bases, and the junction held 7 bases outside the gene matches. The CDR3 loop spans 16 amino acids. CDR3 coding DNA: TGCGCCAGCAGCTTGACCTACCCGGGGGGCTCCTACGAGCAGTACTTC. As protein: CASSLTYPGGSYEQYF. The full variable domain, rest sourced from reference TRBV5-1 and TRBJ2-7, is KAGVTQTPRYLIKTRGQQVTLSCSPISGHRSVSWYQQTPGQGLQFLFEYFSETQRNKGNFPGRFSGRQFSNSRSEMNVSTLELGDSALYLCASSLTYPGGSYEQYFGPGTRLTVT.

This clone came up once. The rearrangement joins TRBV5-1 to TRBJ2-5; no firm D call. V was trimmed by 4 bases and J by 0 bases, leaving 13 bases between them. CDR1 is SGHRS and CDR2 is YFSETQ in the germline V gene. There are 15 residues in the CDR3. The CDR3 loop reads CASSQGRGHQETQYF. The CDR3, as DNA: TGCGCCAGCAGCCAAGGGCGTGGCCACCAAGAGACCCAGTACTTC.

The chain combines TRBV7-9 with TRBJ1-6; D may be TRBD1 (6 bases). Germline lookup yields CDR1 SEHNR and CDR2 FQNEAQ (reference sequence). The ends were cut back, 1 base at V and 9 bases at J, with 13 bases in the middle. This CDR3 contains 15 residues. The CDR3 nucleotides are TGTGCCAGCAGCTTAGGTGGGGGCAGAAGTTCACCCCTCCACTTT. Translation gives CASSLGGGRSSPLHF.

The chain combines TRBV10-1 with TRBJ1-1; D is perhaps TRBD1 (5 bases). Looked up from germline, CDR1 is WNHNN and CDR2 is SYGVQD (reference sequence). This CDR3 contains 13 residues. The V gene lost 7 bases and the J gene lost 6 bases, with 15 bases spanning the gap. CDR3 nucleotide sequence: TGCGCCAGCAACCTTCGGCGGGGGTCTGAAGCTTTCTTT. This codes for CASNLRRGSEAFF.

This chain uses TRBV30 with TRBJ1-1, with D possibly matching TRBD1 (5 bases). The V gene lost 3 bases and the J gene lost 0 bases, with 11 bases spanning the gap. The CDR3 contains 14 residues. CDR1 GTSNPN and CDR2 SVGIG come from the germline V gene (reference sequence). CDR3 amino acids: CAWSLGVLNTEAFF. The CDR3 coding sequence is TGTGCCTGGAGCCTAGGGGTGTTGAACACTGAAGCTTTCTTT.

This clone was picked up one time. V is TRBV7-3 and J is TRBJ2-1; 11 bases align to TRBD2. Germline V gene data show CDR1 as SGHTA and CDR2 as FQGTGA. The CDR3 covers 16 residues. Germline trimming cut 5 bases from V and 8 bases from J; bases unmatched to any gene: 11. This CDR3 reads CASSAVAGGHGDEQFF. The CDR3 DNA reads as TGTGCCAGCAGCGCAGTAGCGGGGGGGCATGGAGATGAGCAGTTCTTC.

The V gene is TRBV6-1, the J gene TRBJ2-5, with 7 bases identical to TRBD1. In germline, CDR1 is MNHNS, CDR2 SASEGT. The CDR3 totals 15 residues. Trimming cost V 8 bases and J 4 bases; bases outside gene matches: 13. Written as DNA, the CDR3 is TGTGCCAGCTTAGGGGGCGCTAGGGTCAGAGAGACCCAGTACTTC. Its translation is CASLGGARVRETQYF.

This clone was counted a few times. V gene TRBV5-6 combines with J gene TRBJ2-4, with unresolved D. The CDR3 covers 18 residues. V was pared by 1 base and J by 0 bases, with 17 bases between. Germline lookup yields CDR1 SGHDT and CDR2 YYEEEE. The CDR3 here is CASSLLGSTLLAKNIQYF. DNA of the CDR3: TGTGCCAGCAGCTTGTTAGGGTCAACCCTCCTAGCCAAAAACATTCAGTACTTC.

This clone was seen more than once but under ten times. The chain has TRBV28 and TRBJ1-4; unclear D gene. V lost 11 bases, J lost 6 bases, and 7 bases lay in between. CDR1 MDHEN and CDR2 SYDVKM come from the germline V gene. There are 10 residues in the CDR3. The CDR3 protein is CAGTYEKLFF. The CDR3 bases are TGTGCCGGCACGTATGAAAAACTGTTTTTT.

The chain recombines TRBV29-1 with TRBJ1-2, with 12 bases aligning to TRBD1. The CDR3 loop spans 14 amino acids. In germline, CDR1 is SQVTM, CDR2 ANQGSEA. Trimming took 6 bases from V and 8 from J; bases not matched to a gene: 10. The CDR3 protein is CSVRGDRGRGGYTF. CDR3 DNA sequence: TGCAGCGTGCGAGGGGACAGGGGGCGGGGAGGCTACACCTTC. Full variable domain (missing parts from reference TRBV29-1 and TRBJ1-2): SAVISQKPSRDICQRGTSLTIQCQVDSQVTMMFWYRQQPGQSLTLIATANQGSEATYESGFVIDKFPISRPNLTFSTLTVSNMSPEDSSIYLCSVRGDRGRGGYTFGSGTRLTVV.

The rearrangement uses TRBV5-6 and TRBJ1-1; no definite D call. CDR3 length equals 15 residues. Germline lookup yields CDR1 SGHDT and CDR2 YYEEEE. V lost 2 bases, J lost 8 bases, and 19 bases lay in between. The CDR3 DNA reads TGTGCCAGCAGCTTATCAGGCAGCCCAGTGGCGGAAGCTTTCTTT. Translated: CASSLSGSPVAEAFF. Complete variable domain (other parts from reference TRBV5-6 and TRBJ1-1): DAGVTQSPTHLIKTRGQQVTLRCSPKSGHDTVSWYQQALGQGPQFIFQYYEEEERQRGNFPDRFSGHQFPNYSSELNVNALLLGDSALYLCASSLSGSPVAEAFFGQGTRLTVV.

The chain links TRBV11-2 to TRBJ2-3, with 11 bases lining up with TRBD2. This CDR3 spans 18 amino acids. Germline V gene data show CDR1 as SGHAT and CDR2 as FQNNGV. V shed 1 base and J 5 bases; nucleotides not matched to a gene: 11. CDR3: CASSLVTGSGGAGDTQYF. The DNA of the CDR3 is TGTGCCAGCAGCTTAGTTACCGGTAGCGGGGGGGCAGGAGATACGCAGTATTTT.

The chain joins TRBV18 to TRBJ2-7, with unresolved D. CDR1 is KGHSH and CDR2 is LQKENI in the germline V gene. The CDR3 extends over 14 amino acids. Trimming took off 0 bases at V and 1 base at J, with 7 bases between the two ends. The CDR3: CASSPPALSYEQYF. In DNA form, the CDR3 reads TGTGCCAGCTCACCACCGGCCTTATCCTACGAGCAGTACTTC.

The V call is TRBV27, the J call TRBJ2-1, with a weak D call TRBD1 (6 bases). Germline CDR1 reads MNHEY; CDR2 reads SMNVEV (reference sequence). Trimming took 7 bases from V and 4 from J, leaving 23 bases between them. CDR3 length: 17 amino acids. The CDR3 protein is CASNRMGAQNTYNEQFF. DNA for the CDR3: TGTGCCAGCAATAGGATGGGGGCCCAAAACACTTACAATGAGCAGTTCTTC.